This T cell receptor (beta chain) was retrieved from a study of blood T cells in healthy people across ages. This clonotype was observed at least ten times. The germline V gene encodes CDR1 ENHRY and CDR2 SYGVKD. The ends were cut back, 0 bases at V and 1 base at J, with 3 bases in the middle. The CDR3 consists of 13 residues. PCR was performed a second time for 7 to 11 cycles using a sample-barcoded 5' primer and a J-beta primer mix. Using its own MiXCR run on the 5' RACE reads, TCRdb lists one record per CDR3 protein. The profile shows 650,000 to 1,000,000 distinct CDR3 sequences, under 40% of them singletons.

This clonotype was sampled from a man aged 18 to 30 in good health. The specimen was blood. The chain employs TRBV10-3 and TRBJ1-1; D gene uncertain. The CDR3 here is CAISESTNTEAFF. The CDR3 DNA reads TGTGCCATCAGTGAGTCGACGAACACTGAAGCTTTCTTT.